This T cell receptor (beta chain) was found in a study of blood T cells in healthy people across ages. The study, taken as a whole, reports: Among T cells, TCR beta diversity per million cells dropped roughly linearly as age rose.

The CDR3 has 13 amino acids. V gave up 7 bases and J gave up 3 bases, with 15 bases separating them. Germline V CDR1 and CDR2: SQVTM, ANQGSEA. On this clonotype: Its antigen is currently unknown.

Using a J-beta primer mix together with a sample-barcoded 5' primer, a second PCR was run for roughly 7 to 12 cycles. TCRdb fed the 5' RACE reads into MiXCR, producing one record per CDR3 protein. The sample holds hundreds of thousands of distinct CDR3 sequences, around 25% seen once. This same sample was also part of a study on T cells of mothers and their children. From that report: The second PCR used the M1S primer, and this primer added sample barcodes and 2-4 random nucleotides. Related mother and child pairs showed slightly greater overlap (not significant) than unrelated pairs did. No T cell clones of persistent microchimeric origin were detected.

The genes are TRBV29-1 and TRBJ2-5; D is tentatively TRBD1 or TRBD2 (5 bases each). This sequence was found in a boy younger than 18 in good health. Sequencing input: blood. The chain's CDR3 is CSGRRDVKETQYF. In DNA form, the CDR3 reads TGCAGCGGGCGCCGGGACGTTAAAGAGACCCAGTACTTC.